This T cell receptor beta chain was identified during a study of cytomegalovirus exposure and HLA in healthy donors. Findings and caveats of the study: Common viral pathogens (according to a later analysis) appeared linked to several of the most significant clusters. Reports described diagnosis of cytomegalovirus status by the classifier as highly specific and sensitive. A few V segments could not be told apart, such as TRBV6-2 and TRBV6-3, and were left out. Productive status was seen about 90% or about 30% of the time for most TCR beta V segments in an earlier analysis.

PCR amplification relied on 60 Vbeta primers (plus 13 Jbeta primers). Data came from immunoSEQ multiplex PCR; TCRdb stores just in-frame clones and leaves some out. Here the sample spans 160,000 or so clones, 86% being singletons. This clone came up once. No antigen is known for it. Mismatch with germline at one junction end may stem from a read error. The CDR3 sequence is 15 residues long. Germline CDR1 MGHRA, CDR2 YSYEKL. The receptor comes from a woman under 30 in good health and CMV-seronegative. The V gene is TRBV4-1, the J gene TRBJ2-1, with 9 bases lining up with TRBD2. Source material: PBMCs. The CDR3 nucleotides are TGCGCCGGCAGCCTTAGCGGGAGTGGTTACAATGAGCAGTTCTTC. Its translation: CAGSLSGSGYNEQFF.